The rows below give T cell receptor beta chains drawn from one sample of a study of T cells in Graves' hyperthyroidism and ophthalmopathy. From the multiplex PCR reads, TCRdb called clonotypes with MiXCR, one entry per CDR3 protein. Among 380,000 or so distinct CDR3 sequences listed, 19% were seen once. Sequenced: blood. Receptors were obtained from a woman under 30 with Graves' hyperthyroidism. The CDR3 runs from the conserved cysteine through the conserved F or W. A D gene is named only where the DNA matches it firmly. Only part of the rows carry a size: once, few, many, or a class if the clone is expanded.

TRBD1	TRBJ1-2	-	TRBV7-2	CASSLTTGSSGYTF	TGTGCCAGCAGCTTGACGACAGGGAGTAGCGGCTACACCTTC
TRBD1	TRBJ1-1	many	TRBV13	CASSFWDRGEAFF	TGTGCCAGCAGTTTCTGGGACAGGGGGGAAGCTTTCTTT
-	TRBJ2-5	many	TRBV12-5	CASGLSSKGSPFKETQYF	TGTGCTAGTGGTTTGTCCTCGAAGGGGTCCCCCTTTAAAGAGACCCAGTACTTC
-	TRBJ2-5	-	TRBV7-9	CASSLSAGSLGTQYF	TGTGCCAGCAGCTTGTCTGCGGGGAGTCTGGGGACCCAGTACTTC
-	TRBJ1-2	many	TRBV6-5	CATPRDPVPNYGYTF	TGTGCCACCCCAAGGGATCCTGTACCAAACTATGGCTACACCTTC
-	TRBJ2-5	few	TRBV7-3	CASTLLPGPRETQYF	TGTGCCAGCACCTTATTGCCAGGGCCCCGGGAGACCCAGTACTTC
-	TRBJ1-2	many	TRBV29-1	CSVGPYNYGYTF	TGCAGCGTCGGTCCTTACAACTATGGCTACACCTTC
-	TRBJ1-2	-	TRBV11-2	CASSLELWTDGYTF	TGTGCCAGCAGCTTAGAGCTCTGGACGGATGGCTACACCTTC
-	TRBJ2-7	-	TRBV18	CASSPPGRGRSYEQYF	TGTGCCAGCTCACCACCGGGGCGGGGCCGCTCCTACGAGCAGTACTTC
-	TRBJ1-2	many	TRBV6-5	CATKRTASAYGYTF	TGTGCCACCAAGCGGACAGCCTCGGCCTATGGCTACACCTTC
TRBD1	TRBJ2-7	-	TRBV24-1	CATSEDSGTGDSYEQYF	TGTGCCACCAGTGAAGACTCCGGGACAGGGGACTCCTACGAGCAGTACTTC
-	TRBJ2-7	-	TRBV6-2/TRBV6-3	CASSWTQGYEQYF	TGTGCCAGCAGTTGGACCCAGGGCTACGAGCAGTACTTC
-	TRBJ2-5	many	TRBV6-5	CASSYRRGTQYF	TGTGCCAGCAGTTACCGCCGGGGGACCCAGTACTTC
-	TRBJ2-5	many	TRBV18	CASSPQGPQETQYF	TGTGCCAGCTCACCGCAGGGACCCCAAGAGACCCAGTACTTC
-	TRBJ1-2	-	TRBV12-3/TRBV12-4	CASTTTANYGYTF	TGTGCCAGCACTACGACGGCGAACTATGGCTACACCTTC
TRBD1	TRBJ2-7	many	TRBV24-1	CATSHAGTGTYEQYF	TGTGCCACCAGTCACGCCGGGACAGGGACCTACGAGCAGTACTTC
TRBD1	TRBJ1-5	-	TRBV2	CASSDPTGMHQPQHF	TGTGCCAGCAGTGATCCGACAGGGATGCATCAGCCCCAGCATTTT
-	TRBJ1-1	many	TRBV28	CASSSPFRANTEAFF	TGTGCCAGCAGTTCGCCGTTCCGGGCGAACACTGAAGCTTTCTTT
-	TRBJ2-2	-	TRBV5-1	CASSVSFDSSGELFF	TGCGCCAGCAGCGTTTCCTTCGATAGCTCCGGGGAGCTGTTTTTT
-	TRBJ2-2	many	TRBV12-3/TRBV12-4	CASSPMMGRVKFGELFF	TGTGCCAGCAGCCCGATGATGGGCCGGGTTAAGTTCGGGGAGCTGTTTTTT
-	TRBJ2-5	many	TRBV6-5	CASSHSGETQYF	TGTGCCAGCAGTCACTCGGGCGAGACCCAGTACTTC
TRBD1	TRBJ1-2	many	TRBV27	CASSFTGQNGYTF	TGTGCCAGCAGTTTCACGGGACAGAATGGCTACACCTTC
-	TRBJ1-2	many	TRBV6-1	CASSEEAALYGYTF	TGTGCCAGCAGTGAAGAAGCGGCACTCTATGGCTACACCTTC
-	TRBJ1-1	many	TRBV12-3/TRBV12-4	CASRVSAEAFF	TGTGCCAGCAGGGTTTCGGCTGAAGCTTTCTTT
TRBD1	TRBJ1-3	-	TRBV4-1	CASSQDPGQASGNTIYF	TGCGCCAGCAGCCAAGATCCCGGACAGGCCTCTGGAAACACCATATATTTT
-	TRBJ2-5	-	TRBV20-1	CSAAVWAQETQYF	TGCAGTGCCGCCGTCTGGGCACAAGAGACCCAGTACTTC
-	TRBJ1-5	many	TRBV3-1	CASSPYRVKQPQHF	TGTGCCAGCAGCCCTTACAGGGTCAAGCAGCCCCAGCATTTT
TRBD1	TRBJ2-1	-	TRBV28	CASSERTGSYNEQFF	TGTGCCAGCAGTGAAAGGACAGGTTCCTACAATGAGCAGTTCTTC
-	TRBJ2-5	many	TRBV12-3/TRBV12-4	CASSLDRGSTQYF	TGTGCCAGCAGTTTAGACCGAGGGAGCACCCAGTACTTC
-	TRBJ1-1	many	TRBV5-1	CASSLGRRGASEAFF	TGCGCCAGCAGCTTAGGCAGGCGCGGCGCCAGTGAAGCTTTCTTT
-	TRBJ2-5	many	TRBV5-6	CASSLVFSGPETQYF	TGTGCCAGCAGCTTGGTTTTTAGCGGTCCGGAGACCCAGTACTTC
-	TRBJ1-5	-	TRBV18	CASSPGDIIEPQHF	TGTGCCAGCTCACCAGGGGACATCATCGAGCCCCAGCATTTT
TRBD1	TRBJ1-2	many	TRBV7-9	CASSFAGGHGGYTF	TGTGCCAGCAGCTTTGCAGGGGGCCATGGGGGCTACACCTTC
-	TRBJ1-3	-	TRBV18	CASSPPLRSSSGNTIYF	TGTGCCAGCTCACCGCCGTTACGTTCAAGCTCTGGAAACACCATATATTTT
TRBD2	TRBJ2-7	-	TRBV19	CASSILGLAGNEQYF	TGTGCCAGTAGTATATTGGGACTAGCGGGAAACGAGCAGTACTTC
-	TRBJ1-1	many	TRBV6-1	CASSARWGANTEAFF	TGTGCCAGCAGTGCCCGGTGGGGGGCGAACACTGAAGCTTTCTTT
TRBD1	TRBJ2-7	once	TRBV6-1	CASSTGTGGYEQYF	TGTGCCAGCAGTACCGGAACAGGGGGATACGAGCAGTACTTC
TRBD1	TRBJ1-5	-	TRBV11-2	CASSLRAGGFQPRHF	TGTGCCAGCAGCTTAAGGGCAGGGGGCTTTCAGCCCCGGCATTTT
-	TRBJ2-6	-	TRBV9	CASSELRGMARTGPPGANVLTF	TGTGCCAGCAGCGAACTAAGGGGGATGGCACGAACAGGTCCTCCTGGGGCCAACGTCCTGACTTTC
-	TRBJ1-2	-	TRBV6-5	CASSYSLGLNYGYTF	TGTGCCAGCAGTTACTCTTTGGGTCTCAACTATGGCTACACCTTC
-	TRBJ1-1	many	TRBV12-3/TRBV12-4	CASSLGSSRGTEAFF	TGTGCCAGCAGTTTAGGCAGCTCGCGGGGCACTGAAGCTTTCTTT
TRBD1	TRBJ1-1	few	TRBV27	CASSLFPFDRAVNTEAFF	TGTGCCAGCAGTTTATTCCCATTCGACAGGGCGGTGAACACTGAAGCTTTCTTT
-	TRBJ2-7	many	TRBV28	CASSFGGKPYEQYF	TGTGCCAGCAGTTTTGGCGGCAAACCCTACGAGCAGTACTTC
-	TRBJ2-7	many	TRBV28	CASSLEGSGYEQYF	TGTGCCAGCAGTTTGGAAGGCTCAGGATACGAGCAGTACTTC
-	TRBJ2-2	few	TRBV11-2	CASSSDTGTGELFF	TGTGCCAGCAGCTCAGATACTGGCACCGGGGAGCTGTTTTTT
-	TRBJ2-7	many	TRBV30	CAWSPLNEQYF	TGTGCCTGGAGCCCTTTGAACGAGCAGTACTTC